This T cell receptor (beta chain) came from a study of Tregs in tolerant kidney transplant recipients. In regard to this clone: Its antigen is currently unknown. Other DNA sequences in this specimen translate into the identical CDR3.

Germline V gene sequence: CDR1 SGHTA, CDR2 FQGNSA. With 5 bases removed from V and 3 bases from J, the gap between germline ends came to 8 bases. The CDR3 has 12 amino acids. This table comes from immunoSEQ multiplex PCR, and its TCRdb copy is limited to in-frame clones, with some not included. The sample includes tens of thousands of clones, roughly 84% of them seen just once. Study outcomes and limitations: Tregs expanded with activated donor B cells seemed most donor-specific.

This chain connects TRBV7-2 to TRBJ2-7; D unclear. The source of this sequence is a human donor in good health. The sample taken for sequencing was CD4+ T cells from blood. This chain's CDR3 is CASSPNDYEQYF. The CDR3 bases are TGTGCCAGCAGCCCTAACGACTACGAGCAGTACTTC.